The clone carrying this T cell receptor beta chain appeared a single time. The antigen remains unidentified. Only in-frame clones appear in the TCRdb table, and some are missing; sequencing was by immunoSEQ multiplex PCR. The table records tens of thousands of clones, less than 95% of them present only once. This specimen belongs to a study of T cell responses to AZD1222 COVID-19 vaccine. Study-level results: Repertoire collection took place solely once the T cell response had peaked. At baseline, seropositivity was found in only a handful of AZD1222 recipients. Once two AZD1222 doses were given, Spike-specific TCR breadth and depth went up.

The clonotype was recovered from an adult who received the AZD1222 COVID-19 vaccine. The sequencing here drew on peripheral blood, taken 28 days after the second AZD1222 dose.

The DNA for the CDR3 is TGTGCCAGCAGCTCGGATGAGGCACAGTCCCAGCATTTT. It yields the protein CASSSDEAQSQHF. J is TRBJ1-5 and V is TRBV5-4; D is unresolved. Looked up from germline, CDR1 is SGHNT and CDR2 is YYREEE (reference sequence). Deletions cut 3 bases from V and 11 bases from J, with 15 bases between. This CDR3 is built from 13 residues.